Following are 5 T cell receptor beta chains from one sample sequenced in a study of T-cell reconstitution after alpha-beta-depleted transplantation in children. The TCRbeta library incorporated unique molecular identifiers. TCRdb analysed the PCR reads with MiXCR anew, one entry per CDR3 protein. The sample consists of 780,000 or so distinct CDR3 sequences, about 16% of them appearing once. Sequences were derived from PBMCs, mostly from graft donor cells, sampled 360 days after TCRalphabeta/CD19-depleted stem cell transplant. All receptors derive from a male patient aged 10 to 17 who had a stem cell transplant for acute lymphoblastic leukemia, so the T cells may come from the graft donor.

There are a few counts of this clonotype. The J gene is TRBJ2-1, the V gene TRBV7-3, with 7 bases lining up with TRBD1. The CDR3 runs 16 residues. Looked up from germline, CDR1 is SGHTA and CDR2 is FQGTGA. Unmatched junction bases numbered 13, after V lost 4 bases and J lost 7 bases. CDR3 coding DNA: TGTGCCAGCAGCTCGCAACAGGGGACAATGGCAAATGAGCAGTTCTTC. It specifies CASSSQQGTMANEQFF.

This chain links TRBV20-1 with TRBJ1-5, with 8 bases fitting TRBD1. This CDR3 is 14 amino acids long. V lost 6 bases and J lost 6; bases outside the gene matches: 10. Germline CDR1 DFQATT, CDR2 SNEGSKA (reference sequence). CDR3 DNA sequence: TGCAGTGCACAAAAGACAGGGGTATCTCAGCCCCAGCATTTT. Translated: CSAQKTGVSQPQHF.

V and J are TRBV5-1 and TRBJ2-7; unclear D gene. This CDR3 has 15 residues. V shed 0 bases and J shed 5 bases, with 15 bases lying between them. Germline CDR1 SGHRS, CDR2 YFSETQ. The CDR3 nucleotides read TGCGCCAGCAGCTTGGAGGCCCCACCAGACCACGAGCAGTACTTC. The encoded protein is CASSLEAPPDHEQYF.

This clonotype was seen at least ten times. The chain is built from TRBV7-2 and TRBJ1-5, with unresolved D. Germline CDR1 SGHTA, CDR2 FQGNSA. Trimming removed 2 bases from V and 1 base from J, with 3 bases in between. This CDR3 spans 13 amino acids. CDR3 nucleotide sequence: TGTGCCAGCAGCTTATGGAGCAATCAGCCCCAGCATTTT. Translated, it gives CASSLWSNQPQHF.

A few counts support this clonotype. The chain's CDR3 is CAISEGREQYF. The CDR3 nucleotides read TGTGCCATCAGTGAGGGGAGGGAGCAGTACTTC. This chain links TRBV10-3 with TRBJ2-7; D might be TRBD2 (6 bases). This CDR3 has 11 amino acids. Germline lookup yields CDR1 ENHRY and CDR2 SYGVKD. V was shortened by 2 bases and J by 7 bases, with 6 bases between the two germline ends.